This T cell receptor (beta chain) stems from a study of Graves' ophthalmopathy and Graves' hyperthyroidism. This clonotype has a count of ten or more. The antigen is undetermined. Researchers classed hyperthyroidism as stable given no ophthalmopathy within 18 months of follow-up. As diagnostic evidence, clinical symptoms, serum thyroxine, TRAb, thyroid ultrasound and orbital computed tomography were relied upon. The germline CDR1 and CDR2 sequences are ENHRY and SYGVKD. The CDR3 runs 13 residues. With 9 bases clipped from V and 5 bases from J, the junction kept 5 bases outside the gene matches. Scientists amplified the TCR beta CDR3 regions from RNA transcripts. A first-round RT-PCR used HTBI primers, followed by a second-round multiplex PCR. From the multiplex PCR reads, TCRdb called clonotypes with MiXCR, one entry per CDR3 protein. The sample holds about 420,000 distinct CDR3 sequences, around 21% seen once.

Study-level points and caveats: Most expanded clonotypes in thyroid above 0.001 frequency also showed up in blood.

The chain recombines TRBV10-3 with TRBJ2-5; 11 bases align to TRBD2. This TCR derives from a woman aged 18-30 years with stable Graves' hyperthyroidism. Sequencing input: peripheral blood. Here the CDR3 reads CAISGRAEETQYF. For the CDR3, the DNA is TGTGCCATTAGCGGGAGGGCTGAGGAGACCCAGTACTTC.